The 11 T cell receptor beta chains reported below all come from one sample, sequenced in a study of Graves' ophthalmopathy and Graves' hyperthyroidism. Amplified TCR beta CDR3 regions were obtained using RNA transcripts as template. First-round RT-PCR used HTBI primers; second-round multiplex PCR followed. TCRdb ran MiXCR on the multiplex PCR reads and lists one entry per CDR3 protein. The repertoire consists of about 500,000 distinct CDR3 sequences, with approximately 35% occurring once and the leading ten covering less than 4.5%. The sequencing sample was made of peripheral blood or thyroid tissue (not recorded which). The receptors derive from an adult man with Graves' hyperthyroidism.

V gene TRBV9 combines with J gene TRBJ1-5; unclear D gene. The CDR3 is 15 residues long. The germline V and J ends were trimmed by 5 bases and 11 bases, with 23 bases remaining between them. Germline CDR1 and CDR2: SGDLS and YYNGEE. CDR3 coding DNA: TGTGCCAGCAGTCACCCGGTGGCAAACCAAGAGACCCAGCATTTT. This encodes CASSHPVANQETQHF.

The rearrangement links TRBV5-4 to TRBJ1-2; a weak D match, TRBD1 (5 bases). Per germline, CDR1 SGHNT and CDR2 YYREEE (reference sequence). V was trimmed by 5 bases and J by 4 bases, leaving 15 bases between them. The CDR3 length is 14 residues. The CDR3 DNA follows: TGTGCCAGCAGTTACCCCGGACAAATCTATGGCTACACCTTC. Translated: CASSYPGQIYGYTF.

This clonotype has at least ten counts. The chain combines TRBV20-1 with TRBJ2-5; possible D gene TRBD1, 5 bases. The V gene's germline CDR1 is DFQATT and CDR2 SNEGSKA (reference sequence). V was trimmed by 6 bases and J by 3 bases, leaving 14 bases between them. The length of the CDR3 is 13 residues. CDR3 sequence reads: CSAPDTLEETQYF. The CDR3, as DNA: TGCAGTGCCCCGGACACCCTAGAAGAGACCCAGTACTTC.

A word on this clonotype: This likely comes from a read error, as the CDR3 has no conserved phenylalanine or tryptophan at its end. No DNA is shown, since the ends of the CDR3 on it are uncertain; the CDR3 is the one TCRdb lists. The V call is TRBV25-1, the J call TRBJ1-3. Germline CDR1 is MGHDK and CDR2 is SYGVNS. The CDR3 spans 10 residues, counting both ends. CDR3 protein: CASSGAGSNT.

This chain's CDR3 is CASSVGGIGAANGYTF. CDR3 nucleotides: TGTGCCAGCAGCGTAGGTGGGATTGGGGCCGCTAATGGCTACACCTTC. This chain connects TRBV9 to TRBJ1-2; a weak D match, TRBD1 (5 bases). The CDR3 contains 16 residues. With 0 bases removed from V and 6 bases from J, the gap between germline ends came to 18 bases. Germline values: CDR1 SGDLS, CDR2 YYNGEE.

About this clonotype: This may be a read error, as it is one base from a much larger clone. The V call is TRBV29-1, the J call TRBJ1-1; 9 bases align to TRBD1. The CDR3 loop spans 12 amino acids. From germline, CDR1 is SQVTM and CDR2 ANQGSEA. CDR3 amino acids: CSVLGQGDEDFF. The CDR3 DNA reads TGCAGCGTCTTGGGACAGGGAGATGAAGATTTCTTT. Full variable domain (missing parts from reference TRBV29-1 and TRBJ1-1): SAVISQKPSRDICQRGTSLTIQCQVDSQVTMMFWYRQQPGQSLTLIATANQGSEATYESGFVIDKFPISRPNLTFSTLTVSNMSPEDSSIYLCSVLGQGDEDFFGQGTRLTVV.

The gene calls are TRBV7-2 and TRBJ1-4; 7 nucleotides line up with TRBD1. The ends lost 5 bases at V and 6 bases at J; junction bases unmatched: 3. The CDR3 is 13 amino acids. Germline CDR1 is SGHTA and CDR2 is FQGNSA. The CDR3 sequence is CASSPGQDEKLFF. In DNA form, the CDR3 reads TGTGCCAGCAGCCCAGGACAGGATGAAAAACTGTTTTTT.

The chain combines TRBV28 with TRBJ2-2, with TRBD1 matching over 7 bases. Germline trimming cut 6 bases from V and 0 bases from J; bases unmatched to any gene: 7. Germline CDR1 is MDHEN and CDR2 is SYDVKM. The CDR3 runs to 16 residues. DNA for the CDR3: TGTGCCAGCAGAGGGACAGCTGGATCGAACACCGGGGAGCTGTTTTTT. Translating it yields CASRGTAGSNTGELFF. The whole variable domain, remainder taken from reference TRBV28 and TRBJ2-2, is DVKVTQSSRYLVKRTGEKVFLECVQDMDHENMFWYRQDPGLGLRLIYFSYDVKMKEKGDIPEGYSVSREKKERFSLILESASTNQTSMYLCASRGTAGSNTGELFFGEGSRLTVL.

A few counts support this clonotype. The genes are TRBV5-5 and TRBJ2-7; D not certain. Germline CDR1 is SGHKS and CDR2 is YYEKEE (reference sequence). Trimming took 0 bases from V and 0 from J, leaving 7 bases between them. This CDR3 has 14 amino acids. CDR3 coding DNA: TGTGCCAGCAGCTTGGAGGTGGACTCCTACGAGCAGTACTTC. Amino acids: CASSLEVDSYEQYF.

This chain links TRBV2 with TRBJ1-4; 9 nucleotides agree with TRBD1. J was trimmed by 5 bases and V by 6 bases; bases with no gene match: 7. The CDR3 is made up of 15 amino acids. Per germline, CDR1 SNHLY and CDR2 FYNNEI. The chain's CDR3 is CASRIGTGLNEKLFF. The CDR3 nucleotides are TGTGCCAGCAGGATCGGGACAGGGCTCAATGAAAAACTGTTTTTT.

This clonotype has a count of ten or more. V usage is TRBV20-1 and J usage is TRBJ2-5; D is perhaps TRBD2 (6 bases). CDR3 length equals 17 residues. Germline CDR1 DFQATT, CDR2 SNEGSKA (reference sequence). V was cut by 5 bases and J by 0 bases, with 22 bases left in between. CDR3: CSAGTLEAIGYQETQYF. The DNA for the CDR3 is TGCAGTGCTGGGACTTTGGAGGCTATCGGGTACCAAGAGACCCAGTACTTC.